Detailed here is one TCR beta chain. Antigen unknown. This entry belongs to a study of blood T cell dynamics during melanoma immunotherapy. Study context: Patients with metastatic melanoma got pembrolizumab or nivolumab-ipilimumab as first-line care. Study findings and constraints: PBMC repertoires of eventual disease-control patients split at W3 into clonality or diversity gains. It remained unknown if the driving T cell clones were melanoma-specific.

DNA loading was fixed at 350 to 450 ng for all bulk PBMC samples. Some clones are missing from TCRdb's copy, which holds only in-frame ones; the method was immunoSEQ multiplex PCR. The top ten clones hold approximately 7.4% of a sample with 9,500 to 13,000 clones, around 89% of them seen once. Noted time point: pre-treatment baseline. The CDR3 is made up of 14 amino acids. The V gene's germline CDR1 is SEHNR and CDR2 FQNEAQ (reference sequence). The V end was cut by 5 bases, the J end by 0 bases, with 9 bases between. The material was blood, obtained from a patient treated with checkpoint blockade. The chain joins TRBV7-9 to TRBJ2-3; D gene uncertain. The source is a human donor with melanoma. CDR3 sequence reads: CASSPGASTDTQYF. CDR3 in DNA: TGTGCCAGCAGCCCAGGAGCAAGCACAGATACGCAGTATTTT.